This TCR beta chain was recorded in a study of blood T cell repertoires in COVID-19. Background on the study: COVID-19 samples from acute and convalescent phases originated in the United States, Italy and Spain.

Germline V lookup: CDR1 SGDLS, CDR2 YYNGEE. The CDR3 has 14 residues. The ends were cut back, 3 bases at V and 9 bases at J, with 18 bases in the middle. The assay was immunoSEQ multiplex PCR, and TCRdb's table has in-frame clones only and misses some. The sample holds about 90,000 clones, approximately 88% seen once. This receptor was identified in a man aged 45-60 years with COVID-19, enrolled during active disease. The specimen sequenced was peripheral blood. The rearrangement joins TRBV9 to TRBJ1-2; TRBD1 might be the D (6 bases). The CDR3 is CASSAGGAPNRYTF. CDR3 bases: TGTGCCAGCAGCGCTGGGGGGGCTCCTAATCGCTACACCTTC.